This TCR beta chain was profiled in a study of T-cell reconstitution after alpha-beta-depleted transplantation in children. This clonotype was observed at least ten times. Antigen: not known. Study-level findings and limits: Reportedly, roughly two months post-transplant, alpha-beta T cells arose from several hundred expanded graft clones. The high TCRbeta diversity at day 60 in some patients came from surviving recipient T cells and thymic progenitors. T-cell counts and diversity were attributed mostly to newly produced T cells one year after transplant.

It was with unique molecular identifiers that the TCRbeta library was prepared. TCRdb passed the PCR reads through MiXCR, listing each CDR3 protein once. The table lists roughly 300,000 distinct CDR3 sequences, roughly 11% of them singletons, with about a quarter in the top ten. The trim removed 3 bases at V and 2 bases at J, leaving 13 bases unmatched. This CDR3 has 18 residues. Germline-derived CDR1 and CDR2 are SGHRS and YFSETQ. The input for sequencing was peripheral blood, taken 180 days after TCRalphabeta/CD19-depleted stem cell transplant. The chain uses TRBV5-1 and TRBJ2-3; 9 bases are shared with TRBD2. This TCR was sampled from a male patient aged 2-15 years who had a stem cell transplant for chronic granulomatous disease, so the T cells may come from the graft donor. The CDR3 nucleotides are TGCGCCAGCAGCTGGGGAATGGCGGCTAGCGGGACCACAGATACGCAGTATTTT. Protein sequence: CASSWGMAASGTTDTQYF.